This T cell receptor beta chain was sequenced in a study of T cell responses to AZD1222 COVID-19 vaccine. Between the trimmed V and J ends, which lost 0 bases and 8 bases, there was a span of 13 bases. CDR1 and CDR2 (germline): SEHNR, FQNEAQ (reference sequence). This CDR3 comprises 14 residues. The protocol was immunoSEQ multiplex PCR, while the TCRdb copy is restricted to in-frame clones and leaves out a portion. The top ten hold 8.7% of the sample, which has just under 85,000 clones, more than 75% seen once. This receptor was obtained from an adult in good health. The V call is TRBV7-9, the J call TRBJ1-2; D possibly corresponds to TRBD1 (6 bases). The specimen comprised peripheral blood, sampled on day 0 of AZD1222 vaccination. The CDR3 is CASSLAYRAGGYTF. The DNA of the CDR3 is TGTGCCAGCAGCTTAGCCTACAGGGCGGGGGGCTACACCTTC.